Following are 10 T cell receptor beta chains from one sample sequenced in a study of OX40 agonist ivuxolimab in advanced cancers. Repertoires were generated with immunoSEQ multiplex PCR, while TCRdb's copy carries only in-frame clones and drops some. The sample carries approximately 26,000 clones, roughly 84% recorded once. The specimen comprised CD4+ or CD8+ T cells sorted from blood, sampled in a trial of the OX40 agonist ivuxolimab. All receptors come from an adult with an advanced solid tumor such as melanoma, head and neck, liver or kidney cancer.

This chain joins TRBV4-1 and TRBJ2-3, with D perhaps matching TRBD2 (5 bases). The CDR3 consists of 15 residues. Germline V gene sequence: CDR1 MGHRA, CDR2 YSYEKL. Deletions cut 5 bases from V and 8 bases from J, with 20 bases between. CDR3 sequence reads: CASSSTLPLGGTQYF. The CDR3 nucleotides are TGCGCCAGCAGCAGCACGCTTCCTCTTGGAGGTACGCAGTATTTT.

About this clone itself: Distinct nucleotide sequences in the sample also encode this CDR3. The gene calls are TRBV5-1 and TRBJ2-5; 9 nucleotides align to TRBD2. The germline V gene encodes CDR1 SGHRS and CDR2 YFSETQ. The CDR3 covers 15 residues. V lost 1 base and J lost 2; bases outside the gene matches: 3. CDR3 DNA: TGCGCCAGCAGCTTGTCTAGCGGGATGCAAGAGACCCAGTACTTC. It specifies CASSLSSGMQETQYF.

This chain uses TRBV11-2 with TRBJ2-1; D is ambiguous. Trimming pared 3 bases from V and 3 bases from J, leaving 9 bases between. The CDR3 sequence is 14 residues long. Germline V gene lookup returns CDR1 SGHAT and CDR2 FQNNGV. The CDR3 spells CASSLAGNYNEQFF. CDR3 in DNA: TGTGCCAGCAGCTTGGCTGGTAACTACAATGAGCAGTTCTTC.

The V call is TRBV4-1, the J call TRBJ1-4; 11 bases match TRBD1. The junction had 2 bases not matched to a gene; V was cut back by 4 bases and J by 7 bases. The CDR3 has 14 residues. CDR1 and CDR2 from the germline V gene are MGHRA and YSYEKL. The CDR3 here is CASSRDRGGEKLFF. The CDR3 DNA follows: TGCGCCAGCAGCCGGGACAGGGGGGGTGAAAAACTGTTTTTT.

The rearrangement links TRBV28 to TRBJ1-5; D remains ambiguous. The V gene lost 5 bases and the J gene lost 0 bases, with 8 bases spanning the gap. Germline loops: CDR1 MDHEN, CDR2 SYDVKM. The CDR3 totals 14 residues. As DNA, the CDR3 is TGTGCCAGCAGTCCCCATTATAGCAATCAGCCCCAGCATTTT. It is translated as CASSPHYSNQPQHF.

This clone was observed a single time. The rearrangement joins TRBV4-1 to TRBJ1-5, with D tentatively TRBD1 (6 bases). The CDR3 covers 16 residues. Germline assignment: CDR1 MGHRA and CDR2 YSYEKL. With 4 bases removed from V and 2 bases from J, the gap between germline ends came to 15 bases. CDR3 residues: CASSLSGGYGNQPQHF. Written as DNA, the CDR3 is TGCGCCAGCAGCCTAAGTGGGGGCTACGGCAATCAGCCCCAGCATTTT.

The chain recombines TRBV20-1 with TRBJ2-1, with D possibly matching TRBD1 (6 bases). The CDR3 length is 11 residues. Per the germline V gene, CDR1 is DFQATT and CDR2 is SNEGSKA (reference sequence). Trimming stripped 6 bases from V and 9 bases from J, with 12 bases between. The DNA for the CDR3 is TGCAGTGCCCGGACAGTAACTGAGCAGTTCTTC. It translates to CSARTVTEQFF.

The chain links TRBV7-6 to TRBJ1-3; D might be TRBD1 (5 bases). Germline loops: CDR1 SGHVS, CDR2 FNYEAQ. The ends were cut back, 4 bases at V and 0 bases at J, with 7 bases in the middle. The CDR3 is 14 residues long. DNA of the CDR3: TGTGCCAGCAGCTCGGGGGGCTCTGGAAACACCATATATTTT. It translates to CASSSGGSGNTIYF.

This chain connects TRBV7-5 to TRBJ2-2; TRBD1, the table's D call, lacks a check against the DNA. TRBV7-5 is a known pseudogene. The CDR3 is 17 residues long. The CDR3 DNA is TGTGCCAGAAGCTTAGATGGCAGGGGAGATAACACCGGGGAGCTGTTTTTT. As protein: CARSLDGRGDNTGELFF.

The chain combines TRBV9 with TRBJ1-2, with TRBD1 identical over 8 bases. V shed 4 bases, J shed 0 bases, and the junction held 2 bases outside the gene matches. CDR3 length: 14 amino acids. Germline V CDR1 and CDR2: SGDLS, YYNGEE. CDR3 DNA sequence: TGTGCCAGCAGCACGGGACAGGCTAACTATGGCTACACCTTC. This encodes CASSTGQANYGYTF.